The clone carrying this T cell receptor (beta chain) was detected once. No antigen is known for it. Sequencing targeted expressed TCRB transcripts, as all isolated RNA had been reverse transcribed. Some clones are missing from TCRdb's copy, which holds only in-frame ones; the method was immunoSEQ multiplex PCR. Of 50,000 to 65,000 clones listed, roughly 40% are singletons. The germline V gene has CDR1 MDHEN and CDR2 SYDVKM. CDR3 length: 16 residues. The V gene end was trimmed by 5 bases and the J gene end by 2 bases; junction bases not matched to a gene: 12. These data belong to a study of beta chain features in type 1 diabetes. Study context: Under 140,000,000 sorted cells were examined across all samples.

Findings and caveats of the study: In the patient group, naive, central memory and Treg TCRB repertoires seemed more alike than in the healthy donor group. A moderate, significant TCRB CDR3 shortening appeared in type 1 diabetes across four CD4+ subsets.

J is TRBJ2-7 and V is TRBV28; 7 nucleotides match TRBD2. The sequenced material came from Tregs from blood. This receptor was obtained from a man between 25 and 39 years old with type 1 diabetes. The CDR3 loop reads CASSRGRDGITYEQYF. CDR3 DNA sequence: TGTGCCAGCAGTAGAGGGAGGGACGGTATTACCTACGAGCAGTACTTC.